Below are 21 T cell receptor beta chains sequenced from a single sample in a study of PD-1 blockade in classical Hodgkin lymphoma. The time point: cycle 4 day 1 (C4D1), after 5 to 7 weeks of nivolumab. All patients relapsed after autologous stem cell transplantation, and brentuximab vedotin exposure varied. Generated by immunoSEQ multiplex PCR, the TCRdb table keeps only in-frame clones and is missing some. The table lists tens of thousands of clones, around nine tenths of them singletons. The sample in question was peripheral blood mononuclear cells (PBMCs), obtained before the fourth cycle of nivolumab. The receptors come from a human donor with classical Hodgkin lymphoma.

This CDR3 reads CASVGGITYEQYF. The CDR3 DNA reads TGTGCCAGCGTTGGGGGGATAACATACGAGCAGTACTTC. The chain couples TRBV2 to TRBJ2-7; D perhaps matches TRBD2 (6 bases). From germline, CDR1 is SNHLY and CDR2 FYNNEI. CDR3 size: 13 residues. The V end was cut by 8 bases, the J end by 4 bases, with 15 bases between.

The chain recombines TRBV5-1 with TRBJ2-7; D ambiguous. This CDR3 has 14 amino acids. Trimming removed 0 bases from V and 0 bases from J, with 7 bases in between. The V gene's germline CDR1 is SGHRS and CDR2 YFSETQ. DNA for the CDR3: TGCGCCAGCAGCTTGGTAGCAGACTCCTACGAGCAGTACTTC. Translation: CASSLVADSYEQYF.

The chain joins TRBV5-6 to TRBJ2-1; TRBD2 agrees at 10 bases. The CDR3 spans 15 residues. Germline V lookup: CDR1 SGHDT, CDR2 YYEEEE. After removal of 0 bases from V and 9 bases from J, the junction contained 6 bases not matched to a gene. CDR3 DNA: TGTGCCAGCAGCTTGGGAGCGGGAGGGCCAGGTGAGCAGTTCTTC. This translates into CASSLGAGGPGEQFF. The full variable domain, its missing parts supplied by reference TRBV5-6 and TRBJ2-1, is DAGVTQSPTHLIKTRGQQVTLRCSPKSGHDTVSWYQQALGQGPQFIFQYYEEEERQRGNFPDRFSGHQFPNYSSELNVNALLLGDSALYLCASSLGAGGPGEQFFGPGTRLTVL.

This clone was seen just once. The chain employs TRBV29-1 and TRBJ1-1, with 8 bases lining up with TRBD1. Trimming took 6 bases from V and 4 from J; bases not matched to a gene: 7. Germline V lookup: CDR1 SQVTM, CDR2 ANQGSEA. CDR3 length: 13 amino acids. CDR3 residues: CSVQGQGSTEAFF. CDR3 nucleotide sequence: TGCAGCGTCCAAGGACAGGGAAGCACTGAAGCTTTCTTT.

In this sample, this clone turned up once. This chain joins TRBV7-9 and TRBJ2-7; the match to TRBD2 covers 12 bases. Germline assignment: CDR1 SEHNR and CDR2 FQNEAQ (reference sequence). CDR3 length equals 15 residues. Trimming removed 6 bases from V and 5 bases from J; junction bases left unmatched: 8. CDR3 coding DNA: TGTGCCAGCAGGGTCCTAGCGGGAGGGCCCGACGAGCAGTACTTC. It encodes CASRVLAGGPDEQYF. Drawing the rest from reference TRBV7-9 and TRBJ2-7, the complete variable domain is DTGVSQNPRHKITKRGQNVTFRCDPISEHNRLYWYRQTLGQGPEFLTYFQNEAQLEKSRLLSDRFSAERPKGSFSTLEIQRTEQGDSAMYLCASRVLAGGPDEQYFGPGTRLTVT.

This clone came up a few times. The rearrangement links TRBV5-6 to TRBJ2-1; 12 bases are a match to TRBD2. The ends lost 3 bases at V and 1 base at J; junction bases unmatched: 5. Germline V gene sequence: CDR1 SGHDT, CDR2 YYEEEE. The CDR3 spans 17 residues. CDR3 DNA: TGTGCCAGCAGCTCGTCTAGCGGGGGGGTGTCCTACAATGAGCAGTTCTTC. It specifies CASSSSSGGVSYNEQFF.

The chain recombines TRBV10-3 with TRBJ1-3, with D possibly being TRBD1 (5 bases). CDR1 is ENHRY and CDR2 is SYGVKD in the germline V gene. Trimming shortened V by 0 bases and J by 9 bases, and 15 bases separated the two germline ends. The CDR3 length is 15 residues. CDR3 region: CAISESTDRYVTIYF. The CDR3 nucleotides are TGTGCCATCAGTGAGTCTACAGACAGATACGTCACCATATATTTT.

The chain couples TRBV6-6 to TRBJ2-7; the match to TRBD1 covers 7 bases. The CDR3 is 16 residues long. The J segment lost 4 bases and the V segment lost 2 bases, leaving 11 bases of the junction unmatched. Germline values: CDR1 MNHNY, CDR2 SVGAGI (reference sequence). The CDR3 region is CASSYAMTGLNYEQYF. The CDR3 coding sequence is TGTGCCAGCAGTTACGCGATGACAGGGCTAAATTACGAGCAGTACTTC.

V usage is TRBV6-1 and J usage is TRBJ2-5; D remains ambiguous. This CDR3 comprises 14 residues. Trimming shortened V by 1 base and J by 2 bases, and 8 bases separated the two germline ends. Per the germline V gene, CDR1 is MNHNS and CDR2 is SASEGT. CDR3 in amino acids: CASSEGVLQETQYF. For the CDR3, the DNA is TGTGCCAGCAGTGAAGGAGTCTTACAAGAGACCCAGTACTTC.

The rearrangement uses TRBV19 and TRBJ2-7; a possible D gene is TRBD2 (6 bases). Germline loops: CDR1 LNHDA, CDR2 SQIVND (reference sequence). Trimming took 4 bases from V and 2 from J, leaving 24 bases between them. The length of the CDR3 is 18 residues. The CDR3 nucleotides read TGTGCCAGTAGTAATAAACCCGCCACAGGAGGAGGGACCTACGAGCAGTACTTC. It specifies CASSNKPATGGGTYEQYF.

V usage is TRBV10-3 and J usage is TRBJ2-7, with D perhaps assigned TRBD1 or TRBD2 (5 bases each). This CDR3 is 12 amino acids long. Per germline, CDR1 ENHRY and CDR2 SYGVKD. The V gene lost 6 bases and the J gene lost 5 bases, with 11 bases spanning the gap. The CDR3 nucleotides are TGTGCCATCAGCGGGACCTCGAACGAGCAGTACTTC. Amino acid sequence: CAISGTSNEQYF.

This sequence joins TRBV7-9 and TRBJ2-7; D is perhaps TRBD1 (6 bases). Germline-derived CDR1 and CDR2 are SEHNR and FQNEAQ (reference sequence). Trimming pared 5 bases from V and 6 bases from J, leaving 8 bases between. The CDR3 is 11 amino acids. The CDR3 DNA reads TGTGCCAGCAGCCCAGGGGTCGAGCAGTACTTC. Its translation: CASSPGVEQYF.

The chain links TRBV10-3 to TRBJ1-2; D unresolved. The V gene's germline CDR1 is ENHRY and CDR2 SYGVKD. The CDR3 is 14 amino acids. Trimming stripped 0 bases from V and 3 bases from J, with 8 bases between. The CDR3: CAISESNGYYGYTF. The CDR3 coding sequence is TGTGCCATCAGTGAGTCGAACGGCTACTATGGCTACACCTTC.

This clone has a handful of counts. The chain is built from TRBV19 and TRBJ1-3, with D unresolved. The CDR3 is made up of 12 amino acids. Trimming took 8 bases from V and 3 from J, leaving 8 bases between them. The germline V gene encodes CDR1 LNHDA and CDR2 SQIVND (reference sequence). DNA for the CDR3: TGTGCCAGTGACCCGGGTGGAAACACCATATATTTT. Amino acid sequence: CASDPGGNTIYF.

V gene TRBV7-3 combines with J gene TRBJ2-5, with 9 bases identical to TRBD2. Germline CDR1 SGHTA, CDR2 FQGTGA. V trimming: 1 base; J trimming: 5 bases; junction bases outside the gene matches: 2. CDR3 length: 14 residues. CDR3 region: CASSLIAGGETQYF. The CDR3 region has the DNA TGTGCCAGCAGCTTAATTGCGGGAGGGGAGACCCAGTACTTC.

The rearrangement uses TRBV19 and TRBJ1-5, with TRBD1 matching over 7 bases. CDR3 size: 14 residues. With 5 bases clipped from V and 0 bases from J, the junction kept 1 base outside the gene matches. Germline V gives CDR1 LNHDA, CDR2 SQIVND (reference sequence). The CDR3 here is CASSDRDSNQPQHF. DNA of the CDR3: TGTGCCAGTAGTGACAGGGATAGCAATCAGCCCCAGCATTTT.

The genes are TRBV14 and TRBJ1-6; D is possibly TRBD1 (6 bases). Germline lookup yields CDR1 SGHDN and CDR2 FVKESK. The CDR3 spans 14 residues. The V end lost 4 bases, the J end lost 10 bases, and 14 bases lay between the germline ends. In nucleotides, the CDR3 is TGTGCCAGCAGCCCAGGGGTGAATTACTCACCCCTCCACTTT. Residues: CASSPGVNYSPLHF.

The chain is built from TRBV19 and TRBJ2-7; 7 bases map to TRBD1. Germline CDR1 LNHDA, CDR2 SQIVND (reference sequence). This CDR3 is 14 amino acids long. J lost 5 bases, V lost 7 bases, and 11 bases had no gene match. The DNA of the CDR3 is TGTGCCAGTACCAAGACAGGGTTTAGGGACGAGCAGTACTTC. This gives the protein CASTKTGFRDEQYF. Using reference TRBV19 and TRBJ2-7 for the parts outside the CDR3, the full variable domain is DGGITQSPKYLFRKEGQNVTLSCEQNLNHDAMYWYRQDPGQGLRLIYYSQIVNDFQKGDIAEGYSVSREKKESFPLTVTSAQKNPTAFYLCASTKTGFRDEQYFGPGTRLTVT.

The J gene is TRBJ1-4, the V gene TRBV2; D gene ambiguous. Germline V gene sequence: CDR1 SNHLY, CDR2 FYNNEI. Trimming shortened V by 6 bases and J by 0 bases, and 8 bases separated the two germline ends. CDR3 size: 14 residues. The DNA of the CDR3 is TGTGCCAGCAGCCGAGACACAACTAATGAAAAACTGTTTTTT. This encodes CASSRDTTNEKLFF.

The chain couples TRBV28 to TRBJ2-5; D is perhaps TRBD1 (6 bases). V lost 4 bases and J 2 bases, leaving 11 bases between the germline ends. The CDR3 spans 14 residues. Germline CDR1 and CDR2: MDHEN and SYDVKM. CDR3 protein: CASSSGHLQETQYF. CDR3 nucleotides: TGTGCCAGCAGTTCGGGACACCTTCAAGAGACCCAGTACTTC.

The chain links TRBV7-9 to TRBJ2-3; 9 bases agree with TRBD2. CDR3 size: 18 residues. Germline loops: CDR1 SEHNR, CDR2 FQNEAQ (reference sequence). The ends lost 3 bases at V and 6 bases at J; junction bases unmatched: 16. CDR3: CASSLGPPAGGPRDTQYF. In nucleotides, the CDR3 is TGTGCCAGCAGCTTGGGGCCCCCAGCGGGGGGACCCCGGGATACGCAGTATTTT. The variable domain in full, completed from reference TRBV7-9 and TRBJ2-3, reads DTGVSQNPRHKITKRGQNVTFRCDPISEHNRLYWYRQTLGQGPEFLTYFQNEAQLEKSRLLSDRFSAERPKGSFSTLEIQRTEQGDSAMYLCASSLGPPAGGPRDTQYFGPGTRLTVL.